The 13 T cell receptor beta chains given below trace back to one sample, sequenced in a study of patients and donors after allogeneic stem cell transplantation. TCRdb re-called the RT-PCR reads with MiXCR, one entry per CDR3 protein. The table lists fewer than 500,000 distinct CDR3 sequences, 16% of them singletons. The source material was blood, either unsorted or a sorted T cell fraction (not recorded which). The receptors were sampled from a human donor who was either an allogeneic HSCT recipient or a stem cell or donor lymphocyte infusion donor (not recorded which). It is not recorded whose cells these are; they may come from a transplant donor.

This clonotype was detected a few times. V and J are TRBV21-1 and TRBJ1-2; TRBD1 was called by the table and not checked on the DNA. TRBV21-1 is termed a pseudogene. The CDR3 extends over 15 amino acids. CDR3 in amino acids: CASSRGRAANYGYTF. Written as DNA, the CDR3 is TGTGCCAGCAGCAGAGGACGGGCGGCTAACTATGGCTACACCTTC.

The chain couples TRBV20-1 to TRBJ2-7; 11 bases match TRBD2. This CDR3 spans 15 amino acids. From germline, CDR1 is DFQATT and CDR2 SNEGSKA (reference sequence). V shed 3 bases, J shed 2 bases, and the junction held 6 bases outside the gene matches. CDR3: CSARTSGIGTYEQYF. In DNA, the CDR3 is TGCAGTGCTAGGACTAGCGGGATAGGGACCTACGAGCAGTACTTC.

Many counts were recorded for this clonotype. This sequence joins TRBV12-3 or TRBV12-4 and TRBJ1-1, with a weak D call TRBD1 (5 bases). This CDR3 has 14 residues. The V end lost 6 bases, the J end lost 1 base, and 12 bases lay between the germline ends. The DNA for the CDR3 is TGTGCCAGCAGACCGCGGGGGGAGAACACTGAAGCTTTCTTT. Its translation: CASRPRGENTEAFF.

Many counts were recorded for this clonotype. The V gene is TRBV7-9, the J gene TRBJ2-1; possibly TRBD2 for D (5 bases). The germline V gene has CDR1 SEHNR and CDR2 FQNEAQ (reference sequence). The V end was cut by 1 base, the J end by 1 base, with 11 bases between. The CDR3 extends over 16 amino acids. The CDR3 region is CASSLVGAKSYNEQFF. In DNA form, the CDR3 reads TGTGCCAGCAGCTTAGTGGGAGCGAAGTCCTACAATGAGCAGTTCTTC.

J is TRBJ1-4 and V is TRBV7-2, with a weak D call TRBD1 (5 bases). The V end was cut by 1 base, the J end by 3 bases, with 9 bases between. Looked up from germline, CDR1 is SGHTA and CDR2 is FQGNSA. The CDR3 runs 15 residues. For the CDR3, the DNA is TGTGCCAGCAGCTTAGGGGGGTTTGCTAATGAAAAACTGTTTTTT. Its translation: CASSLGGFANEKLFF.

The V gene is TRBV7-2, the J gene TRBJ2-2; 9 nucleotides match TRBD1. CDR1 and CDR2 (germline): SGHTA, FQGNSA. CDR3 length equals 16 residues. V was pared by 5 bases and J by 4 bases, with 8 bases of the junction left unmatched. The CDR3 loop is CASSPRQGVGTGELFF. The CDR3 DNA reads TGTGCCAGCAGCCCCAGACAGGGGGTTGGCACCGGGGAGCTGTTTTTT.

The chain joins TRBV11-3 to TRBJ2-2, with a weak D call TRBD2 (5 bases). Trimming took 9 bases from V and 5 from J, leaving 16 bases between them. Germline assignment: CDR1 SGHNT and CDR2 YENEEA. This CDR3 is built from 14 residues. DNA of the CDR3: TGTGCCAGGCAGCGGAACTTAGGAACCGGGGAGCTGTTTTTT. It is translated as CARQRNLGTGELFF. Using reference TRBV11-3 and TRBJ2-2 for the parts outside the CDR3, the full variable domain is EAGVVQSPRYKIIEKKQPVAFWCNPISGHNTLYWYLQNLGQGPELLIRYENEEAVDDSQLPKDRFSAERLKGVDSTLKIQPAELGDSAVYLCARQRNLGTGELFFGEGSRLTVL.

A word on this clonotype: This may come from a read error, since a much larger clone is one base off. The rearrangement joins TRBV11-3 to TRBJ1-1; weak D call: TRBD1 (5 bases). Germline CDR1 SGHNT, CDR2 YENEEA. This CDR3 has 14 residues. The CDR3: CASSRGDRDTEALF. The CDR3 region has the DNA TGTGCCAGCAGCCGCGGGGACCGAGACACTGAAGCTTTGTTT.

This chain uses TRBV5-1 with TRBJ2-1; D possibly corresponds to TRBD2 (5 bases). Germline CDR1 is SGHRS and CDR2 is YFSETQ. The V end was cut by 1 base, the J end by 8 bases, with 13 bases between. This CDR3 region has 14 residues. In DNA, the CDR3 is TGCGCCAGCAGCTTGTTCCGTAGCGACGATGAGCAGTTCTTC. This gives the protein CASSLFRSDDEQFF. Combining the CDR3 with reference TRBV5-1 and TRBJ2-1 gives the whole variable domain KAGVTQTPRYLIKTRGQQVTLSCSPISGHRSVSWYQQTPGQGLQFLFEYFSETQRNKGNFPGRFSGRQFSNSRSEMNVSTLELGDSALYLCASSLFRSDDEQFFGPGTRLTVL.

V gene TRBV7-8 combines with J gene TRBJ2-1; 12 nucleotides match TRBD2. The CDR3 length is 17 residues. Germline CDR1 is SGHVS and CDR2 is FQNEAQ. V lost 4 bases, J lost 0 bases, and 4 bases stayed unmatched. CDR3 loop: CASSSETSGSSYNEQFF. CDR3 DNA sequence: TGTGCCAGCAGCTCCGAGACTAGCGGGAGCTCCTACAATGAGCAGTTCTTC.

At least ten counts were recorded for this clonotype. The chain carries TRBV12-3 or TRBV12-4 and TRBJ2-7; the D call may be TRBD1 or TRBD2 (5 bases each). The CDR3 consists of 15 residues. V lost 5 bases, J lost 0 bases, and 14 bases lay in between. Here the CDR3 reads CASSAHAGSSYEQYF. In nucleotides, the CDR3 is TGTGCCAGCAGTGCCCACGCAGGGAGCTCCTACGAGCAGTACTTC.

This clonotype was picked up a small number of times. V gene TRBV28 combines with J gene TRBJ2-7; TRBD1 matches at 7 bases. V was clipped by 5 bases and J by 5 bases; unmatched bases: 12. The CDR3 consists of 15 residues. CDR1 is MDHEN and CDR2 is SYDVKM in the germline V gene. Here the CDR3 DNA reads TGTGCCAGCAGTCCCCGGGACAGACGGATGAACGAGCAGTACTTC. Translated: CASSPRDRRMNEQYF.

The chain uses TRBV14 and TRBJ1-3; the D gene is possibly TRBD1 (5 bases). V was pared by 1 base and J by 4 bases, with 14 bases between. The germline V gene has CDR1 SGHDN and CDR2 FVKESK. This CDR3 has 16 amino acids. CDR3 DNA: TGTGCCAGCAGCCAAGTCGGGACCCATCGCGGAAACACCATATATTTT. This codes for CASSQVGTHRGNTIYF.